This T cell receptor (beta chain) was documented in a study of cytomegalovirus exposure and HLA in healthy donors. Study at large: A subsequent analysis stated that the 95 to 150 validation repertoires were run on the same platform as the approximately 660 first-cohort repertoires. Findings of the study overall: Cytomegalovirus association was listed for around 180 TCR beta chains. Three CMV-associated chains were confirmed in vitro to be specific for CMV antigens. Reportedly, diagnosis of cytomegalovirus status by the classifier showed high specificity and sensitivity.

Germline values: CDR1 LNHDA, CDR2 SQIVND (reference sequence). V dropped 2 bases and J dropped 7 bases, with 11 bases sitting between them. There are 13 residues in the CDR3. TCRdb's copy holds only in-frame clones and misses some; the assay was immunoSEQ multiplex PCR. The data hold a few hundred thousand clones, with about nine tenths observed a single time. Notes on this clone: As yet, its antigen is unknown.

The specimen sequenced was PBMCs. The chain is built from TRBV19 and TRBJ1-2; D is ambiguous. This TCR was recovered from a woman under 30 in good health and CMV-seronegative. The CDR3 here is CASSIQVRGGYTF. The CDR3 coding sequence is TGTGCCAGTAGTATACAGGTACGGGGTGGCTACACCTTC.